Shown below are 25 T cell receptor beta chains from a single sample sequenced in a study of shared clonotypes between healthy human individuals. Sequenced by immunoSEQ multiplex PCR; TCRdb stores in-frame clones only, minus some. The table lists 2 million to 3 million clones, 90% to 95% of them singletons, with 0.36% in the top ten. Sequenced material: naive CD4+ T cells from PBMCs. Subset defined: CD45RA+ positively selected. The receptors come from a man between 18 and 35 years old in good health. Some clones in this sample may be carry-over from other donors' samples.

Turning to this clone: This sample includes further DNA sequences coding for the same CDR3. This chain uses TRBV18 with TRBJ1-2; a weak D match, TRBD1 (6 bases). Germline assignment: CDR1 KGHSH and CDR2 LQKENI. V lost 2 bases, J lost 6 bases, and 10 bases lay in between. The CDR3 runs 13 residues. The CDR3 DNA follows: TGTGCCAGCTCACCAGACAGGCTCAATGGCTACACCTTC. This codes for CASSPDRLNGYTF.

Points on this clone: Other DNA sequences within the sample encode an identical CDR3. V is TRBV5-1 and J is TRBJ2-2, with 11 bases that match TRBD2. V shed 4 bases and J 3 bases; nucleotides not matched to a gene: 2. The CDR3 is 15 residues long. Germline loops: CDR1 SGHRS, CDR2 YFSETQ. CDR3 region: CASSLAGGHTGELFF. DNA of the CDR3: TGCGCCAGCAGCCTAGCGGGAGGACACACCGGGGAGCTGTTTTTT.

The rearrangement uses TRBV5-1 and TRBJ2-3; 7 bases are shared with TRBD2. Losses at the gene ends were 4 bases for V and 0 bases for J; bases not matched to a gene: 5. In germline, CDR1 is SGHRS, CDR2 YFSETQ. CDR3 length equals 15 residues. In nucleotides, the CDR3 is TGCGCCAGCAGCCGTACTAGCGCTAGCACAGATACGCAGTATTTT. It translates to CASSRTSASTDTQYF.

The chain has TRBV11-2 and TRBJ2-3; possibly TRBD1 or TRBD2 for D (5 bases each). This CDR3 region has 15 residues. Germline-derived CDR1 and CDR2 are SGHAT and FQNNGV. The V and J ends lost 5 bases and 0 bases respectively, with 12 bases between them. CDR3 amino acids: CASSQGRTSTDTQYF. CDR3 in DNA: TGTGCCAGCAGCCAGGGCAGGACTAGCACAGATACGCAGTATTTT.

J is TRBJ2-7 and V is TRBV30; D is tentatively TRBD1 or TRBD2 (5 bases each). The ends were cut back, 0 bases at V and 4 bases at J, with 10 bases in the middle. In germline, CDR1 is GTSNPN, CDR2 SVGIG (reference sequence). The CDR3 is 13 amino acids. DNA for the CDR3: TGTGCCTGGAGTGTTCGGGACGGGTACGAGCAGTACTTC. Its protein product is CAWSVRDGYEQYF.

The chain is built from TRBV4-3 and TRBJ2-3; D unresolved. Trimming cost V 1 base and J 4 bases, with 6 bases left between them. Germline values: CDR1 LGHNA, CDR2 YSLEER. This CDR3 is built from 13 residues. CDR3 residues: CASSQGGSDTQYF. Written as DNA, the CDR3 is TGCGCCAGCAGCCAAGGGGGTTCAGATACGCAGTATTTT.

The J gene is TRBJ2-5, the V gene TRBV29-1; 7 nucleotides line up with TRBD2. Germline V gene sequence: CDR1 SQVTM, CDR2 ANQGSEA. CDR3 length: 12 amino acids. Germline trimming cut 4 bases from V and 5 bases from J; bases unmatched to any gene: 4. The CDR3 here is CSVVKGGETQYF. The CDR3 DNA reads as TGCAGCGTTGTAAAGGGAGGGGAGACCCAGTACTTC.

The rearrangement joins TRBV28 to TRBJ2-7, with a possible D match to TRBD2 (6 bases). Trimming cost V 3 bases and J 4 bases, with 16 bases left between them. This CDR3 region has 15 residues. Germline V CDR1 and CDR2: MDHEN, SYDVKM. CDR3 protein: CASSLGGTAKYEQYF. CDR3 nucleotide sequence: TGTGCCAGCAGTTTGGGCGGGACTGCAAAGTACGAGCAGTACTTC.

V usage is TRBV28 and J usage is TRBJ1-3, with 11 bases that match TRBD1. The CDR3 consists of 15 residues. The germline V gene has CDR1 MDHEN and CDR2 SYDVKM. The ends lost 5 bases at V and 3 bases at J; junction bases unmatched: 3. Written as DNA, the CDR3 is TGTGCCAGCAGTGGACAGGGGGCGGGTGGAAACACCATATATTTT. Its translation: CASSGQGAGGNTIYF.

This clone is a singleton in its sample. At the DNA level, this CDR3 is encoded by other sequences in the same sample as well. The chain carries TRBV5-1 and TRBJ1-3; D possibly corresponds to TRBD1 (5 bases). Trimming left V 1 base short and J 0 bases short, with 8 bases between. The CDR3 has 15 amino acids. Germline CDR1 and CDR2: SGHRS and YFSETQ. CDR3 DNA sequence: TGCGCCAGCAGCTTGAATGGGGGCTCTGGAAACACCATATATTTT. This translates into CASSLNGGSGNTIYF. Looking up the rest from reference TRBV5-1 and TRBJ1-3 gives the full variable domain: KAGVTQTPRYLIKTRGQQVTLSCSPISGHRSVSWYQQTPGQGLQFLFEYFSETQRNKGNFPGRFSGRQFSNSRSEMNVSTLELGDSALYLCASSLNGGSGNTIYFGEGSWLTVV.

The CDR3 DNA reads as TGTGCCAGCAGCTTGGGGACAGGGGTCCTCTATGGCTACACCTTC. Residues: CASSLGTGVLYGYTF. The rearrangement uses TRBV5-6 and TRBJ1-2; 9 bases fit TRBD1. V was clipped by 0 bases and J by 4 bases; unmatched bases: 4. CDR1 and CDR2 (germline): SGHDT, YYEEEE. The CDR3 consists of 15 residues. Complete variable domain (other parts from reference TRBV5-6 and TRBJ1-2): DAGVTQSPTHLIKTRGQQVTLRCSPKSGHDTVSWYQQALGQGPQFIFQYYEEEERQRGNFPDRFSGHQFPNYSSELNVNALLLGDSALYLCASSLGTGVLYGYTFGSGTRLTVV.

The genes are TRBV4-2 and TRBJ2-4; 9 nucleotides align to TRBD1. Looked up from germline, CDR1 is LGHNA and CDR2 is YNFKEQ. The V segment lost 5 bases and the J segment 2 bases; nucleotides outside the gene matches: 4. This CDR3 spans 15 amino acids. CDR3 residues: CASSDGTGTKNIQYF. CDR3 DNA sequence: TGTGCCAGCAGCGACGGGACAGGGACCAAAAACATTCAGTACTTC.

This chain joins TRBV27 and TRBJ2-2, with TRBD1 as a possible D gene (5 bases). From germline, CDR1 is MNHEY and CDR2 SMNVEV (reference sequence). The CDR3 is 15 residues long. The V gene lost 5 bases and the J gene lost 4 bases, with 14 bases spanning the gap. CDR3 nucleotides: TGTGCCAGCAGTGGTGGGGCTCCGGGCACCGGGGAGCTGTTTTTT. This encodes CASSGGAPGTGELFF.

The chain has TRBV5-1 and TRBJ2-1; TRBD2 matches at 13 bases. Trimming took 5 bases from V and 0 from J; bases not matched to a gene: 5. CDR3 length: 17 residues. CDR1 is SGHRS, CDR2 YFSETQ, per germline. The CDR3 reads CASSYGLAGDSYNEQFF. As DNA, the CDR3 is TGCGCCAGCAGTTACGGACTAGCGGGAGACTCCTACAATGAGCAGTTCTTC. The variable domain in full, completed from reference TRBV5-1 and TRBJ2-1, reads KAGVTQTPRYLIKTRGQQVTLSCSPISGHRSVSWYQQTPGQGLQFLFEYFSETQRNKGNFPGRFSGRQFSNSRSEMNVSTLELGDSALYLCASSYGLAGDSYNEQFFGPGTRLTVL.

This sequence joins TRBV15 and TRBJ2-7; possibly TRBD2 for D (6 bases). Trimming took 0 bases from V and 5 from J, leaving 14 bases between them. Per germline, CDR1 LNHNV and CDR2 YYDKDF (reference sequence). The CDR3 spans 15 residues. The CDR3 is CATSRDQGWRDEQYF. Written as DNA, the CDR3 is TGTGCCACCAGCAGAGATCAGGGTTGGAGGGACGAGCAGTACTTC.

The V call is TRBV28, the J call TRBJ1-1; D is uncertain. The germline CDR1 and CDR2 sequences are MDHEN and SYDVKM. Between the trimmed V and J ends, which lost 2 bases and 3 bases, there was a span of 10 bases. The CDR3 covers 14 residues. In DNA, the CDR3 is TGTGCCAGCAGTTTAACCGGTTCGGACACTGAAGCTTTCTTT. It is translated as CASSLTGSDTEAFF.

This clone was seen a single time. The rearrangement uses TRBV5-1 and TRBJ2-1, with 13 bases matching TRBD2. V lost 5 bases, J lost 8 bases, and 10 bases stayed unmatched. This CDR3 contains 16 residues. Germline values: CDR1 SGHRS, CDR2 YFSETQ. The CDR3: CASRVGPGLAGHEQFF. CDR3 sequence (DNA): TGCGCCAGCAGGGTCGGGCCGGGACTAGCGGGACATGAGCAGTTCTTC.

The J gene is TRBJ2-1, the V gene TRBV2, with D unclear. The CDR3 covers 14 residues. V shed 6 bases and J shed 5 bases, with 14 bases lying between them. From germline, CDR1 is SNHLY and CDR2 FYNNEI. CDR3 loop: CASRGRHGDNEQFF. In DNA, the CDR3 is TGTGCCAGCAGGGGCAGGCATGGGGACAATGAGCAGTTCTTC.

V and J are TRBV19 and TRBJ1-5, with 7 nucleotides matching TRBD1. CDR1 is LNHDA and CDR2 is SQIVND in the germline V gene (reference sequence). The CDR3 runs 15 residues. V lost 5 bases and J lost 6; bases outside the gene matches: 10. DNA for the CDR3: TGTGCCAGTAGTCCACCGACAGGGAAAAGTCAGCCCCAGCATTTT. This translates into CASSPPTGKSQPQHF.

The chain uses TRBV11-3 and TRBJ1-1, with a possible D match to TRBD1 (5 bases). V was trimmed by 1 base and J by 5 bases, leaving 8 bases between them. This CDR3 has 13 residues. Germline CDR1 is SGHNT and CDR2 is YENEEA. The CDR3 region has the DNA TGTGCCAGCAGCTTAGGCAGGGCAACTGAAGCTTTCTTT. Translated: CASSLGRATEAFF.

The table lists this clone with a few counts. This chain connects TRBV15 to TRBJ2-2, with D possibly being TRBD1 (5 bases). The germline V gene encodes CDR1 LNHNV and CDR2 YYDKDF (reference sequence). V was pared by 6 bases and J by 4 bases, with 12 bases between. The CDR3 totals 14 residues. The CDR3 DNA sequence: TGTGCCACCAGTACCAGGGTGGCCACCGGGGAGCTGTTTTTT. It yields the protein CATSTRVATGELFF.

The chain uses TRBV11-2 and TRBJ1-1; D perhaps matches TRBD1 (6 bases). V dropped 4 bases and J dropped 1 base, with 13 bases sitting between them. The CDR3 spans 15 residues. Germline V gene sequence: CDR1 SGHAT, CDR2 FQNNGV. In nucleotides, the CDR3 is TGTGCCAGCAGCTCCAGCACACAGGGGAACACTGAAGCTTTCTTT. Amino acid sequence: CASSSSTQGNTEAFF.

The gene calls are TRBV18 and TRBJ2-7, with D hard to call. Trimming removed 3 bases at V and 3 bases at J, with 15 bases between. There are 15 residues in the CDR3. Germline V gives CDR1 KGHSH, CDR2 LQKENI. The CDR3 region has the DNA TGTGCCAGCTCACCCCAGGCCCTTGGCCTCTACGAGCAGTACTTC. It codes for CASSPQALGLYEQYF.

The genes are TRBV25-1 and TRBJ2-7, with D unclear. The germline V gene encodes CDR1 MGHDK and CDR2 SYGVNS. The CDR3 extends over 11 amino acids. V was pared by 8 bases and J by 1 base, with 6 bases between. CDR3 in DNA: TGTGCCAGCTCTTATTCCTACGAGCAGTACTTC. It yields the protein CASSYSYEQYF.

This sequence joins TRBV27 and TRBJ2-7; possibly TRBD1 for D (5 bases). Germline V gene lookup returns CDR1 MNHEY and CDR2 SMNVEV (reference sequence). This CDR3 is 15 amino acids long. Trimming shortened V by 8 bases and J by 3 bases, and 20 bases separated the two germline ends. DNA of the CDR3: TGTGCCAGCCACAAGACCTCAGGGTTATTCTACGAGCAGTACTTC. It yields the protein CASHKTSGLFYEQYF.